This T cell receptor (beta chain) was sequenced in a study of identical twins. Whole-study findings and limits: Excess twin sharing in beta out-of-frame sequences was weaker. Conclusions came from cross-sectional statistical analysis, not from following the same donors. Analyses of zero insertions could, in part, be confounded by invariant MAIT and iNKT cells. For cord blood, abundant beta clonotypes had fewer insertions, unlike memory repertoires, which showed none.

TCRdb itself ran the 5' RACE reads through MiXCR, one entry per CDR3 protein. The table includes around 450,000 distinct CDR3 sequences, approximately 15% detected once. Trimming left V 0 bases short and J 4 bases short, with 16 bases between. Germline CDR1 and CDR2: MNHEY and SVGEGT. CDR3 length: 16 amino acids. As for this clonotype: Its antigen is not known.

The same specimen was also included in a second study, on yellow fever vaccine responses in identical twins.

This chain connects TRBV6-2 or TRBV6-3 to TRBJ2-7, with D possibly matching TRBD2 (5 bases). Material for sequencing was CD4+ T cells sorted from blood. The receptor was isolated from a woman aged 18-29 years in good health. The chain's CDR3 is CASSYSSAAAPYEQYF. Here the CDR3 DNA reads TGTGCCAGCAGTTACTCGTCGGCAGCGGCCCCTTACGAGCAGTACTTC.